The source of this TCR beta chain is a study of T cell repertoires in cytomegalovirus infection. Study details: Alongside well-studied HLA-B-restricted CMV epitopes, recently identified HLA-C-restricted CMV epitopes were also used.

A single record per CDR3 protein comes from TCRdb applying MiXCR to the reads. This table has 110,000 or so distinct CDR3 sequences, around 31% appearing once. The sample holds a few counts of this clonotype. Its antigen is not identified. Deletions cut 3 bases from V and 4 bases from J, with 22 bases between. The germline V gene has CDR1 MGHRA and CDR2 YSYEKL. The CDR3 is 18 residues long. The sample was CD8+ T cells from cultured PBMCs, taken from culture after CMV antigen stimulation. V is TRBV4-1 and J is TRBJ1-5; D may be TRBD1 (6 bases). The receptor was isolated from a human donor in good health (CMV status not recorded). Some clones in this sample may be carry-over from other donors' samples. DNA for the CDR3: TGCGCCAGCAGCCATCCCATAACAGGGAGTTTTGAAAATCAGCCCCAGCATTTT. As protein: CASSHPITGSFENQPQHF.